Following are 5 T cell receptor beta chains from one sample sequenced in a study of blood T cell repertoires in COVID-19. Sequencing used immunoSEQ multiplex PCR; TCRdb keeps in-frame clones, though not all of them. Altogether around 74,000 clones are present, around 90% being singletons, with the ten largest covering approximately 15%. Sequenced material: peripheral blood. The receptor source for this set is a woman of 80 years or more with active or convalescent COVID-19.

The chain recombines TRBV3-1 (or the pseudogene TRBV3-2) with TRBJ1-1; TRBD1 agrees at 7 bases. Germline CDR1 LGHDT, CDR2 YNNKEL (reference sequence). This CDR3 spans 15 amino acids. The V gene end was trimmed by 2 bases and the J gene end by 5 bases; junction bases not matched to a gene: 8. This chain's CDR3 is CASSQIRGQGTEAFF. The DNA of the CDR3 is TGTGCCAGCAGCCAAATTAGGGGGCAGGGGACTGAAGCTTTCTTT.

The chain has TRBV5-4 and TRBJ1-4; TRBD1 aligns across 8 bases. Unmatched junction bases numbered 10, after V lost 5 bases and J lost 7 bases. The CDR3 sequence is 15 residues long. Germline V gives CDR1 SGHNT, CDR2 YYREEE (reference sequence). The CDR3 DNA reads as TGTGCCAGCAGTATAACCGGTACAGGGGGTGAAAAACTGTTTTTT. It translates to CASSITGTGGEKLFF.

The J gene is TRBJ2-1, the V gene TRBV6-2 or TRBV6-3, with D tentatively TRBD2 (6 bases). Germline lookup yields CDR1 MNHEY and CDR2 SVGEGT. CDR3 length: 17 residues. The V end was cut by 6 bases, the J end by 0 bases, with 18 bases between. This CDR3 reads CASSPPKAGNSYNEQFF. The CDR3 region has the DNA TGTGCCAGCAGCCCCCCAAAAGCGGGCAACTCCTACAATGAGCAGTTCTTC.

As regards this clone: The sample has other DNA sequences that encode this CDR3 too. The J gene is TRBJ2-7, the V gene TRBV28; no firm D call. From germline, CDR1 is MDHEN and CDR2 SYDVKM. The CDR3 extends over 13 amino acids. The V end was cut by 3 bases, the J end by 1 base, with 7 bases between. The CDR3 protein is CASSLGRSYEQYF. CDR3 sequence (DNA): TGTGCCAGCAGTTTGGGCAGATCCTACGAGCAGTACTTC.

V is TRBV12-5 and J is TRBJ1-1; the D is unclear. V lost 2 bases to trimming and J lost 3 bases, with 4 bases between them. The CDR3 extends over 12 amino acids. CDR1 and CDR2 from the germline V gene are LGHNT and FRNRAP. CDR3 in amino acids: CASGLSYTEAFF. The CDR3 DNA follows: TGTGCTAGTGGTTTGTCCTACACTGAAGCTTTCTTT.